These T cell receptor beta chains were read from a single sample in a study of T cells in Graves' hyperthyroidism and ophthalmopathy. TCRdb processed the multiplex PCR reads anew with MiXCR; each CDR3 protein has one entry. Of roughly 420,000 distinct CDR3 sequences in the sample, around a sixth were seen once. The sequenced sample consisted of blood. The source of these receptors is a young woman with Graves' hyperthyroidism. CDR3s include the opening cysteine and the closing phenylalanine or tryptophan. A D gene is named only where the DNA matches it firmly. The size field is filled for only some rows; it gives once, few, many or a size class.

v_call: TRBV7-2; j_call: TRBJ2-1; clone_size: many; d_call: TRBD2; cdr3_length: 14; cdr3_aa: CASSLIGPAGWQFF; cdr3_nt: TGTGCCAGCAGCTTAATCGGCCCAGCGGGATGGCAGTTCTTC
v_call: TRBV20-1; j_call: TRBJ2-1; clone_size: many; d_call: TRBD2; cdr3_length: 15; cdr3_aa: CSARSAGRGGNEQFF; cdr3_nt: TGCAGTGCTAGATCGGCGGGGCGCGGGGGCAATGAGCAGTTCTTC
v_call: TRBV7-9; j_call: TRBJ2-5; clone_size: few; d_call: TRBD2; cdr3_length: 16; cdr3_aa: CASSSRLAGGGETQYF; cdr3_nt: TGTGCCAGCAGCTCCCGGCTAGCGGGAGGAGGAGAGACCCAGTACTTC
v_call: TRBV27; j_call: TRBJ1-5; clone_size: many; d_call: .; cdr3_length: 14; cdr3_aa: CASSLRGWGQPQHF; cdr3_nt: TGTGCCAGCAGTTTGAGGGGTTGGGGACAGCCCCAGCATTTT
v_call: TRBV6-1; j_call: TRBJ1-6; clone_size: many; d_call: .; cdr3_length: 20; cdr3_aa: CASNDAIGLFWFSYNSPLHF; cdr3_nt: TGTGCCAGCAATGATGCGATCGGACTTTTTTGGTTCTCCTATAATTCACCCCTCCACTTT
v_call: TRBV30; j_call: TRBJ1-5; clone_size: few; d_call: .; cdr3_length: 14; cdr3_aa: CAWSVGREGQPQHF; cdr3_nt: TGTGCCTGGAGTGTAGGCAGGGAAGGACAGCCCCAGCATTTT
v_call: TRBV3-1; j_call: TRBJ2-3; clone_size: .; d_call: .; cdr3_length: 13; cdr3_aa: CASGRGVGDTQYF; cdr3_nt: TGTGCCAGCGGAAGGGGCGTTGGAGATACGCAGTATTTT
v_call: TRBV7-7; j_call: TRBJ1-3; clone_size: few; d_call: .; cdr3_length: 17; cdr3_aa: CASSPNRHPTSGNTIYF; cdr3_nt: TGTGCTAGCAGCCCCAACCGACACCCCACCTCTGGAAACACCATATATTTT
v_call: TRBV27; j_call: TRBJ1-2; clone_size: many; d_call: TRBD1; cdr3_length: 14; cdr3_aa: CASRGQGGGYRYTF; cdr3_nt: TGTGCCAGCAGGGGACAGGGCGGCGGGTATCGCTACACCTTC
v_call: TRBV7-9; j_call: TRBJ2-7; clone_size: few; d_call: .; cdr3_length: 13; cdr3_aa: CASSLALTHEQYF; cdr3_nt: TGTGCCAGCAGCTTAGCGCTGACCCACGAGCAGTACTTC
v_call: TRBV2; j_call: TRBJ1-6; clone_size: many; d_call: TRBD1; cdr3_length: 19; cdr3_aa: CASSGALTGTGASNSPLHF; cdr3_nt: TGTGCCAGCAGTGGGGCCCTTACAGGGACAGGGGCAAGTAATTCACCCCTCCACTTT
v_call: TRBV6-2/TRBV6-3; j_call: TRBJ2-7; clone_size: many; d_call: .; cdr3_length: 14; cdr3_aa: CASSPQDKTYEQYF; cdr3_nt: TGTGCCAGCAGCCCACAGGACAAGACCTACGAGCAGTACTTC
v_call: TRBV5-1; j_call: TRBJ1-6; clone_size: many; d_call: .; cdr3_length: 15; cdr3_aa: CASSLTGGKYSPLHF; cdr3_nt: TGCGCCAGCAGCTTGACGGGCGGTAAATATTCACCCCTCCACTTT
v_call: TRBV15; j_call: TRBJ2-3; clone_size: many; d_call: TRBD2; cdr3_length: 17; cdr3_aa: CATSREGLAALTDTQYF; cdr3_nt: TGTGCCACCAGCAGGGAGGGACTAGCGGCCCTCACAGATACGCAGTATTTT
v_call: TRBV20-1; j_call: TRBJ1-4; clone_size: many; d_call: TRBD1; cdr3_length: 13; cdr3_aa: CSAQGAGWEKLFF; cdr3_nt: TGCAGTGCTCAGGGGGCGGGATGGGAAAAACTGTTTTTT
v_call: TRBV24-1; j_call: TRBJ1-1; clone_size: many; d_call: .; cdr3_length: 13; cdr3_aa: CATSDLRDGKAFF; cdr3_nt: TGTGCCACCAGTGATTTACGGGATGGTAAAGCTTTCTTT
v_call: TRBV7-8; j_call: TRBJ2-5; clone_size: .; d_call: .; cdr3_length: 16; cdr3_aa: CASSISRIRAQETQYF; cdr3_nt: TGTGCCAGCAGCATCAGCAGGATCAGGGCCCAAGAGACCCAGTACTTC
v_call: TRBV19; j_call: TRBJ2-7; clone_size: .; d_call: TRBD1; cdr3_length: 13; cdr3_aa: CASSITPGGEQYF; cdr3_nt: TGTGCCAGTAGTATTACCCCAGGGGGCGAGCAGTACTTC
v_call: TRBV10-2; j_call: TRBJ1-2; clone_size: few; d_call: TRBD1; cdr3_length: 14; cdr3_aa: CASRGTGDNYGYTF; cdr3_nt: TGCGCCAGCAGGGGGACAGGTGATAACTATGGCTACACCTTC
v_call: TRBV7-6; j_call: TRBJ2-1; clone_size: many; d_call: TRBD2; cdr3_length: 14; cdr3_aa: CASFSGDMGNEQFF; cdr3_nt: TGTGCCAGCTTTAGCGGGGATATGGGGAATGAGCAGTTCTTC
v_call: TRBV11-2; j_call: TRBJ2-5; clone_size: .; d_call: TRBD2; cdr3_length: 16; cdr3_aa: CASSQLSGSQKETQYF; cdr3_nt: TGTGCCAGCAGTCAACTTAGCGGGAGTCAGAAAGAGACCCAGTACTTC
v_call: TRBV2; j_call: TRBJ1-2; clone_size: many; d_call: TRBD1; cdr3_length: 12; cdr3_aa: CASMPGQGGVTF; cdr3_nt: TGTGCCAGCATGCCGGGACAGGGTGGTGTGACCTTC
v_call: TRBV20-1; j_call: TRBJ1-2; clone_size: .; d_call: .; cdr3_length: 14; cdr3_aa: CSASHGVTNYGYTF; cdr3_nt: TGCAGTGCTAGTCACGGAGTAACTAACTATGGCTACACCTTC
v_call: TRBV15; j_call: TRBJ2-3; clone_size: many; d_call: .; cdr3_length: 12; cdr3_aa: CATGWVGDTQYF; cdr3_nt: TGTGCCACCGGATGGGTTGGGGATACGCAGTATTTT
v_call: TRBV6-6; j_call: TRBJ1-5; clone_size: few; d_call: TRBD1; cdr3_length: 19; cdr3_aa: CASSYSGDRGLMGNQPQHF; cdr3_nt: TGTGCCAGCAGTTACTCGGGGGACAGGGGGCTGATGGGCAATCAGCCCCAGCATTTT
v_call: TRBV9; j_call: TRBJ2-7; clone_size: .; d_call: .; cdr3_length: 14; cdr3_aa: CASSVRDGAYEQYF; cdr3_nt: TGTGCCAGCAGCGTCCGGGACGGCGCCTACGAGCAGTACTTC
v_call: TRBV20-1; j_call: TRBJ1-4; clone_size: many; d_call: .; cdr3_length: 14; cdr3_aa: CSARGRRGREKLFF; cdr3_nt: TGCAGTGCTAGGGGACGACGGGGTCGTGAAAAACTGTTTTTT
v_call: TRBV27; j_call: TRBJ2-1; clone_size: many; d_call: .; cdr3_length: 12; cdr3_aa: CASSGGYNEQFF; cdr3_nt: TGTGCCAGCAGTGGGGGGTACAATGAGCAGTTCTTC
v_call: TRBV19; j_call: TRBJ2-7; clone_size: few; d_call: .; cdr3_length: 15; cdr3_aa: CASSIAGQNHYEQYF; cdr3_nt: TGTGCCAGTAGTATCGCTGGACAGAATCACTACGAGCAGTACTTC
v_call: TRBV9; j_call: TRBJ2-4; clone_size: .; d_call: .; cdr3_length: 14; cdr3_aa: CASSVGAVKNIQYF; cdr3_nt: TGTGCCAGCAGCGTAGGGGCAGTCAAAAACATTCAGTACTTC
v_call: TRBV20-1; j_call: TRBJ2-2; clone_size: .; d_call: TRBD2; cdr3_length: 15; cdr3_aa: CSARAGTSGTGELFF; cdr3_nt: TGCAGTGCTAGAGCCGGGACTAGCGGCACCGGGGAGCTGTTTTTT
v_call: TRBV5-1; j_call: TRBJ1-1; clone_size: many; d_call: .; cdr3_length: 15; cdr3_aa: CASSLAAGENTEAFF; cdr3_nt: TGCGCCAGCAGCTTGGCCGCGGGGGAGAATACTGAAGCTTTCTTT
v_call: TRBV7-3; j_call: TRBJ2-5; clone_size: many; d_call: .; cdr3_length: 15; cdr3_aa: CASSLNGRGGETQYF; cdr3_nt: TGTGCCAGCAGCTTAAATGGCAGGGGGGGGGAGACCCAGTACTTC
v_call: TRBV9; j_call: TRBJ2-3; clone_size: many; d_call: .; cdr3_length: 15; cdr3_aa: CASSAQGGVGDTQYF; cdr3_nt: TGTGCCAGCAGCGCACAGGGTGGAGTGGGGGATACGCAGTATTTT
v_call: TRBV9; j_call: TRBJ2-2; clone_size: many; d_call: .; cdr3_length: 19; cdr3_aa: CASSALTGIPAGVTGELFF; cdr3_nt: TGTGCCAGCAGCGCCCTGACCGGGATCCCGGCCGGGGTCACCGGGGAGCTGTTTTTT
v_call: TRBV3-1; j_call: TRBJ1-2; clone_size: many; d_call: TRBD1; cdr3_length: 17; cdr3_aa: CASSRRDRGVLNYGYTF; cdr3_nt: TGTGCCAGCAGCCGCCGGGACAGGGGTGTCCTTAACTATGGCTACACCTTC
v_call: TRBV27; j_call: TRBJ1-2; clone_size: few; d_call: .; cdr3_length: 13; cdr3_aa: CASSLSRKGGYTF; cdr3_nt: TGTGCCAGCAGTTTATCCCGCAAAGGTGGCTACACCTTC
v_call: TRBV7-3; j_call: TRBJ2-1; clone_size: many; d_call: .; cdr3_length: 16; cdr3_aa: CASSPTAGSSYNEQFF; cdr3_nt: TGTGCCAGCAGCCCCACCGCCGGGAGCTCCTACAATGAGCAGTTCTTC
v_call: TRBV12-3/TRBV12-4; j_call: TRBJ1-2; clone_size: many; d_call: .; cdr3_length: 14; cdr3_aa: CASSFHTGNYGYTF; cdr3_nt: TGTGCCAGCAGTTTCCACACAGGGAACTATGGCTACACCTTC
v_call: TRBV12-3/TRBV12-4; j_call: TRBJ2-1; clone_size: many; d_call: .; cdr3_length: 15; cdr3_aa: CASSPGKAQYNEQFF; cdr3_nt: TGTGCCAGCAGCCCCGGGAAAGCACAATACAATGAGCAGTTCTTC
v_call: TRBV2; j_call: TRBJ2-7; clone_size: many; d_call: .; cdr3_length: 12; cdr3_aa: CASSGGRYEQYF; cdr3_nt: TGTGCCAGCAGTGGGGGCAGGTACGAGCAGTACTTC
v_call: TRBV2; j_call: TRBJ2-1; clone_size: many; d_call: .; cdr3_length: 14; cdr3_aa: CASQGTFDYNEQFF; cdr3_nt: TGTGCCAGCCAAGGGACCTTTGACTACAATGAGCAGTTCTTC
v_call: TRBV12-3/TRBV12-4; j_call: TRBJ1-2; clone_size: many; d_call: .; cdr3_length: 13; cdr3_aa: CASSLDGTYGYTF; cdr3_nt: TGTGCCAGCAGCCTTGACGGGACCTATGGCTACACCTTC
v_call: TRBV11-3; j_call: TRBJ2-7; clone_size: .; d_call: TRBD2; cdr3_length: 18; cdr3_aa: CASSLDGASGGLTYEQYF; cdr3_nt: TGTGCCAGCAGCTTAGATGGGGCTAGCGGGGGCCTTACCTACGAGCAGTACTTC
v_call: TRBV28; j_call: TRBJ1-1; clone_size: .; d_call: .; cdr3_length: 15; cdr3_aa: CASSLWRVMNTEAFF; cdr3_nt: TGTGCCAGCAGTTTATGGAGGGTTATGAACACTGAAGCTTTCTTT
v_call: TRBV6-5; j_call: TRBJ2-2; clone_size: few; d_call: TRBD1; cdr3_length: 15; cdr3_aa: CASSYEGQGAGELFF; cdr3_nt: TGTGCCAGCAGTTACGAGGGACAGGGGGCCGGGGAGCTGTTTTTT
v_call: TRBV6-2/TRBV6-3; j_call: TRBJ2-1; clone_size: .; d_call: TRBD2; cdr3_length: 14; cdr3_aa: CASTLAGEYNEQFF; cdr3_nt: TGTGCCAGCACCCTAGCGGGAGAGTACAATGAGCAGTTCTTC
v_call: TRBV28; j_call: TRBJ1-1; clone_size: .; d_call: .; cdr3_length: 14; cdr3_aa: CASSLRHQDTEAFF; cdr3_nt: TGTGCCAGCAGCTTGAGGCATCAGGACACTGAAGCTTTCTTT
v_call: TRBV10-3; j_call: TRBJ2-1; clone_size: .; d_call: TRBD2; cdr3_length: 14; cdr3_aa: CAIQTSGVYNDQFF; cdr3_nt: TGTGCCATCCAAACTAGCGGGGTCTACAATGATCAGTTCTTC
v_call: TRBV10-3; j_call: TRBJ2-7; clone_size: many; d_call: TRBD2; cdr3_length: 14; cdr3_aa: CAISELAGDGEQYF; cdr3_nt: TGTGCCATCAGTGAACTAGCGGGAGATGGGGAGCAGTACTTC
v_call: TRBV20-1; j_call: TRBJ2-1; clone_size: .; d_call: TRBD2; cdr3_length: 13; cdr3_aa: CSRGGLRYNEQFF; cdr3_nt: TGCAGCCGGGGGGGCCTCAGATACAATGAGCAGTTCTTC
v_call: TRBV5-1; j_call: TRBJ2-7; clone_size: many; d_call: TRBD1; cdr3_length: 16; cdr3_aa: CASGTGGKPLGGEQYF; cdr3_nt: TGCGCCAGCGGGACAGGGGGCAAGCCTCTGGGGGGCGAGCAGTACTTC
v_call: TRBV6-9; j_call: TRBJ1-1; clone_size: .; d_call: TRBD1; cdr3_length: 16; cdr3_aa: CASSWWDRYMNTEAFF; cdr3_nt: TGTGCCAGCAGTTGGTGGGACAGGTACATGAACACTGAAGCTTTCTTT
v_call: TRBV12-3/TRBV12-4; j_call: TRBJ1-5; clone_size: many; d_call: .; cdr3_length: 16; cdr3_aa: CASSPPGLSSNQPQHF; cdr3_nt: TGTGCCAGCAGTCCGCCGGGACTTAGTAGCAATCAGCCCCAGCATTTT